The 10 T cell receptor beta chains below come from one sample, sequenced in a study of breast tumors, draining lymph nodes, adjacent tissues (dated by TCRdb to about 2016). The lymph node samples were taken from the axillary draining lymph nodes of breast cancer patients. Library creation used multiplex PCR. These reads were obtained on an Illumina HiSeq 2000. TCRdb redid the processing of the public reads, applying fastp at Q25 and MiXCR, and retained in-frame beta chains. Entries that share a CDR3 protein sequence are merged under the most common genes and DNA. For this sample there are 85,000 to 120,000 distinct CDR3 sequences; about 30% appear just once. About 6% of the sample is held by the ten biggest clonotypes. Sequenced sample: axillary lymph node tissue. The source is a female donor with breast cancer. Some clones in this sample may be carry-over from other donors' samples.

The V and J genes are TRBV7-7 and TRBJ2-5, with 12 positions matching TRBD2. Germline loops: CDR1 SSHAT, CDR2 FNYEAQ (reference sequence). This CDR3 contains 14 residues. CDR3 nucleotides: TGTGCTAGCGCTAGCGGGAGGGGGCAAGAGACCCAGTACTTC. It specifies CASASGRGQETQYF.

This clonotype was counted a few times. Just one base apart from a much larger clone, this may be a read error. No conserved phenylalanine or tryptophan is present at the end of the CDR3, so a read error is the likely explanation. In DNA, the CDR3 is TGTGCCAGCAGCTCCAACAGGGGTCATGGCTACACCTCC. This sequence encodes CASSSNRGHGYTS. This sequence joins TRBV9 and TRBJ1-2; 7 bases map to TRBD1. Germline-derived CDR1 and CDR2 are SGDLS and YYNGEE. The CDR3 extends over 13 amino acids. V gave up 4 bases and J gave up 6 bases; unmatched junction bases: 6.

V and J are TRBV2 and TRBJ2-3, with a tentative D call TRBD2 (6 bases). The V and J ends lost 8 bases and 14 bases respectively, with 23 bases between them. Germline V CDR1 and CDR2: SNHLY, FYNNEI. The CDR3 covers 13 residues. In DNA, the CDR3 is TGTGCCAGCGTGGGTTTGGGCGGGAAGCGGGCGTATTTT. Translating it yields CASVGLGGKRAYF.

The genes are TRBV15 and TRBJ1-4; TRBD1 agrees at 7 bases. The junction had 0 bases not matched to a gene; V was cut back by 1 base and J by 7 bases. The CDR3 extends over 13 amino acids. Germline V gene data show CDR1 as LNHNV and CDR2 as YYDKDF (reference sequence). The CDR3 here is CATSRAGGEKLFF. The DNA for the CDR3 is TGTGCCACCAGCAGAGCAGGGGGTGAAAAACTGTTTTTT.

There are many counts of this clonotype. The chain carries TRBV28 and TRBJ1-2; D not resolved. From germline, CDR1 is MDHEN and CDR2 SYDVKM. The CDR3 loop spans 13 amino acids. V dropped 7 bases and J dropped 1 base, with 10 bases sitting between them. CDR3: CASNVQSNYGYTF. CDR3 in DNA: TGTGCCAGCAACGTACAGAGTAACTATGGCTACACCTTC.

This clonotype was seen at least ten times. As DNA, the CDR3 is TGTGCCAGCTCACCGCCAGAAGGATTAAACTATGGCTACACCTTC. Translating it yields CASSPPEGLNYGYTF. The rearrangement links TRBV18 to TRBJ1-2, with D unclear. With 3 bases removed from V and 2 bases from J, the gap between germline ends came to 13 bases. Germline V gene sequence: CDR1 KGHSH, CDR2 LQKENI. The CDR3 length is 15 residues.

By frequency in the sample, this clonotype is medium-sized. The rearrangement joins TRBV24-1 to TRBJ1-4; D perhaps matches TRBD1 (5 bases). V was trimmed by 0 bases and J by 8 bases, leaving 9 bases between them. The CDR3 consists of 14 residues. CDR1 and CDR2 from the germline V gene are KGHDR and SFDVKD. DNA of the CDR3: TGTGCCACCAGTGATTTGGGGGCCGAGGAAAAACTGTTTTTT. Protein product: CATSDLGAEEKLFF.

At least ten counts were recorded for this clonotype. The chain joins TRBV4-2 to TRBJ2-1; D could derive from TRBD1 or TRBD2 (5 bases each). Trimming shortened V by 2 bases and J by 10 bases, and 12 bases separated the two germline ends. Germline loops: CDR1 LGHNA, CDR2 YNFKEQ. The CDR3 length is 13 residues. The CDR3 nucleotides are TGTGCCAGCAGCCAAACGAGGGGACGCGAGCAGTTCTTC. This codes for CASSQTRGREQFF.

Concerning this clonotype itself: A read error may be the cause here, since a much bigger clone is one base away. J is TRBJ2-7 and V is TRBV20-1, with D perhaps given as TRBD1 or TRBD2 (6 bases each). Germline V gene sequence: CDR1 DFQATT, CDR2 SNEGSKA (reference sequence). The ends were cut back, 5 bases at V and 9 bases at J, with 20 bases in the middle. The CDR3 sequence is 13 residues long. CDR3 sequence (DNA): TGCAGTGCTTTTCCACAGGGAGGAGGCGCGCAGTACTTC. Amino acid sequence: CSAFPQGGGAQYF.

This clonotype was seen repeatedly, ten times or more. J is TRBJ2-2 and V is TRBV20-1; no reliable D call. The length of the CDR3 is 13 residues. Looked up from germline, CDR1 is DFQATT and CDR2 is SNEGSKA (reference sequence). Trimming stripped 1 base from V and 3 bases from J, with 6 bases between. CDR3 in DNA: TGCAGTGCTAGAGGGAGAGACACCGGGGAGCTGTTTTTT. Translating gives CSARGRDTGELFF.